The 5 T cell receptor beta chains listed next were all sequenced from one sample in a study of blood T cells in healthy people across ages. A sample-barcoded 5' primer and a J-beta primer mix were used in a second PCR of about 7 to 12 cycles. TCRdb recomputed calls from the 5' RACE reads with MiXCR, one row per CDR3 protein. The sample has about 800,000 distinct CDR3 sequences, around a quarter seen once. These data were likewise used in another study, on T cells of mothers and their children.

The sequenced sample consisted of blood. The origin of the receptors is a boy aged 10-17 years in good health.

V gene TRBV12-5 combines with J gene TRBJ2-2; TRBD2 aligns across 8 bases. The CDR3 is made up of 15 amino acids. Germline V gene data show CDR1 as LGHNT and CDR2 as FRNRAP. V was pared by 4 bases and J by 3 bases, with 4 bases of the junction left unmatched. CDR3 nucleotide sequence: TGTGCTAGTGGTTCTAGTAGCGGGGACACCGGGGAGCTGTTTTTT. It yields the protein CASGSSSGDTGELFF.

This clonotype was seen more than once but under ten times. The chain is built from TRBV5-5 and TRBJ1-6, with D perhaps TRBD1 (6 bases). The CDR3 has 15 amino acids. Germline V lookup: CDR1 SGHKS, CDR2 YYEKEE (reference sequence). V shed 4 bases and J shed 4 bases, with 12 bases lying between them. CDR3 nucleotides: TGTGCCAGCAGCGGCGAGGGGGTTTATAATTCACCCCTCCACTTT. Protein: CASSGEGVYNSPLHF.

CDR3 in amino acids: CASSRRGQSDNEQFF. The CDR3 coding sequence is TGTGCCAGCAGCCGGAGGGGACAGAGTGACAATGAGCAGTTCTTC. The chain is built from TRBV7-3 and TRBJ2-1; weak D call: TRBD1 (7 bases). The CDR3 spans 15 residues. V was pared by 5 bases and J by 5 bases, with 16 bases between. Germline V gene sequence: CDR1 SGHTA, CDR2 FQGTGA.

V and J are TRBV20-1 and TRBJ2-3; D remains unclear. Germline V lookup: CDR1 DFQATT, CDR2 SNEGSKA (reference sequence). The CDR3 runs to 11 residues. CDR3 DNA sequence: TGCAGGCCTACGAAACTAGATACGCAGTATTTT. It codes for CRPTKLDTQYF.

The gene calls are TRBV28 and TRBJ2-5; weak D call: TRBD2 (5 bases). The J call may be faulty, since TRBJ2-7 better matches the DNA end. Germline V lookup: CDR1 MDHEN, CDR2 SYDVKM. The CDR3 is 14 amino acids. CDR3 protein: CASSRMSRDYEQYF. The CDR3 bases are TGTGCCAGCAGCCGCATGTCTCGGGACTACGAGCAGTACTTC.